What follows describes a single TCR beta chain. The antigen remains unidentified. An expansion of CD8+CD57+ cells by flow cytometry had been shown in patients chosen for sequencing. Blood was sampled before the patients had received any therapy. The study profiled TCR beta VDJ and CDR3 using genomic DNA as template. TCRdb used MiXCR to reprocess the reads, holding one entry per CDR3 protein. The table has about half a million distinct CDR3 sequences, around 32% seen once. V was clipped by 6 bases and J by 10 bases; unmatched bases: 12. The CDR3 contains 16 residues. Germline V gene sequence: CDR1 SNHLY, CDR2 FYNNEI. This sample was included in a study of CD8+CD57+ T cells in acquired aplastic anemia. About the research overall: Sorting CD4+ and CD8+ cells gave DNA averaging approximately 2.9 ug.

Study-wide results and limits: Both patients and controls carried the same twenty-nine CD8+ CDR3 sequences.

This chain links TRBV2 with TRBJ2-1, with 13 bases identical to TRBD2. This TCR derives from a human donor with aplastic anemia. Specimen: sorted CD4+, CD8+, or CD8+CD57+ T cells (not recorded which) from PBMCs. Written as DNA, the CDR3 is TGTGCCAGCAGCCTCCGTACTAGCGGGGGGGCCGGAGAGCAGTTCTTC. Translation gives CASSLRTSGGAGEQFF.